The next 23 T cell receptor beta chains were all read from a single sample in a study of OX40 agonist ivuxolimab in advanced cancers. Assay: immunoSEQ multiplex PCR; the TCRdb copy retains only in-frame clones and omits some. The profile covers some 64,000 clones, with roughly nine tenths appearing a single time and approximately 0.64% taken by the ten largest. The sequencing here drew on CD4+ or CD8+ T cells sorted from blood, taken in a trial of the OX40 agonist ivuxolimab. All receptors come from an adult with an advanced solid tumor such as melanoma, head and neck, liver or kidney cancer.

The chain has TRBV21-1 and TRBJ1-5. TRBV21-1 is flagged as a pseudogene. This CDR3 region has 15 residues. The CDR3 DNA follows: TGTGCCAGCAGCAAAGTTGGGGTGAGTAATCAGCCCCAGCATTTT. It translates to CASSKVGVSNQPQHF.

V is TRBV7-9 and J is TRBJ2-1; TRBD2 aligns across 8 bases. V was clipped by 5 bases and J by 4 bases; unmatched bases: 7. This CDR3 comprises 15 residues. Germline CDR1 is SEHNR and CDR2 is FQNEAQ (reference sequence). In DNA form, the CDR3 reads TGTGCCAGCAGCCTGAGCGGGAGTCTGTACAATGAGCAGTTCTTC. Translation gives CASSLSGSLYNEQFF.

This clone was counted once. The rearrangement links TRBV27 to TRBJ2-5; D gene unclear. Germline loops: CDR1 MNHEY, CDR2 SMNVEV (reference sequence). This CDR3 spans 13 amino acids. Deletions cut 3 bases from V and 1 base from J, with 6 bases between. The CDR3 spells CASSFRFQETQYF. The DNA for the CDR3 is TGTGCCAGCAGTTTCAGGTTCCAAGAGACCCAGTACTTC.

This sequence joins TRBV19 and TRBJ2-7; 9 bases map to TRBD1. This CDR3 has 15 amino acids. The V gene's germline CDR1 is LNHDA and CDR2 SQIVND (reference sequence). With V trimmed by 1 base and J by 4 bases, 5 bases remained unmatched. The CDR3 DNA sequence: TGTGCCAGTAGTATAGGGACAGGGGTCGCTTACGAGCAGTACTTC. Translation gives CASSIGTGVAYEQYF.

This chain uses TRBV29-1 with TRBJ2-5; the match to TRBD2 covers 10 bases. Losses at the gene ends were 6 bases for V and 2 bases for J; bases not matched to a gene: 3. This CDR3 has 13 amino acids. Germline CDR1 is SQVTM and CDR2 is ANQGSEA. CDR3 in amino acids: CSVRAGGQETQYF. The CDR3 DNA sequence: TGCAGCGTGAGAGCGGGAGGGCAAGAGACCCAGTACTTC.

The chain carries TRBV4-1 and TRBJ1-1; maybe TRBD1 (6 bases). The length of the CDR3 is 15 residues. Germline values: CDR1 MGHRA, CDR2 YSYEKL. Trimming stripped 3 bases from V and 2 bases from J, with 13 bases between. CDR3 amino acids: CASSHQTGDNTEAFF. The CDR3 DNA follows: TGCGCCAGCAGCCACCAGACAGGTGATAACACTGAAGCTTTCTTT.

The V call is TRBV7-3, the J call TRBJ2-4; possibly TRBD2 for D (6 bases). This CDR3 is 13 amino acids long. Trimming left V 4 bases short and J 3 bases short, with 7 bases between. CDR1 is SGHTA, CDR2 FQGTGA, per germline. The CDR3 sequence is CASSSGLKNIQYF. In DNA, the CDR3 is TGTGCCAGCAGCTCGGGACTCAAAAACATTCAGTACTTC.

DNA for the CDR3: TGTGCCAGCTCAGGGGGGAGGGGTCAGAGTCAAGCCTACGAGCAGTACTTC. Translated: CASSGGRGQSQAYEQYF. The chain couples TRBV27 to TRBJ2-7; D could derive from TRBD1 or TRBD2 (7 bases each). Germline loops: CDR1 MNHEY, CDR2 SMNVEV (reference sequence). V was clipped by 8 bases and J by 2 bases, with 25 bases between them. The CDR3 runs to 17 residues.

The V gene is TRBV21-1, the J gene TRBJ2-2. TRBV21-1 is tagged as a pseudogene. The CDR3 has 18 amino acids. CDR3 coding DNA: TGTGCCAGCAGCAACGCAGGGACCCAGATGCGTGCCACCGGGGAGCTGTTTTTT. Translation: CASSNAGTQMRATGELFF.

CDR3 amino acids: CAWSGEVTDTQYF. CDR3 coding DNA: TGTGCCTGGAGTGGAGAGGTGACAGATACGCAGTATTTT. The rearrangement uses TRBV30 and TRBJ2-3; D ambiguous. Between the trimmed V and J ends, which lost 1 base and 3 bases, there was a span of 8 bases. The CDR3 sequence is 13 residues long. CDR1 and CDR2 from the germline V gene are GTSNPN and SVGIG (reference sequence).

The CDR3 protein is CASSLQATPNTEAFF. The CDR3 bases are TGTGCCAGCAGCCTTCAGGCGACACCAAACACTGAAGCTTTCTTT. The chain employs TRBV6-5 and TRBJ1-1; D is undetermined. The V gene's germline CDR1 is MNHEY and CDR2 SVGAGI. Trimming took off 6 bases at V and 2 bases at J, with 16 bases between the two ends. CDR3 length: 15 amino acids.

This chain links TRBV30 with TRBJ2-3; TRBD2 aligns across 10 bases. V dropped 0 bases and J dropped 3; count of bases not matched to a gene: 9. The CDR3 has 17 residues. From germline, CDR1 is GTSNPN and CDR2 SVGIG (reference sequence). The CDR3 DNA reads as TGTGCCTGGAGTGTGGAGCGGGAGGGCCGTTGGACAGATACGCAGTATTTT. Protein: CAWSVEREGRWTDTQYF.

This clone was seen a single time. The chain joins TRBV6-6 to TRBJ2-7; the match to TRBD1 covers 10 bases. V was clipped by 5 bases and J by 3 bases; unmatched bases: 4. In germline, CDR1 is MNHNY, CDR2 SVGAGI (reference sequence). This CDR3 contains 14 residues. The CDR3 loop reads CASSPTGGYYEQYF. Here the CDR3 DNA reads TGTGCCAGCAGTCCGACAGGGGGCTACTACGAGCAGTACTTC.

V and J are TRBV25-1 and TRBJ1-3; D ambiguous. From germline, CDR1 is MGHDK and CDR2 SYGVNS. The CDR3 spans 16 residues. V lost 5 bases and J 0 bases, leaving 14 bases between the germline ends. In DNA, the CDR3 is TGTGCCAGCAGTTCCCAAGGACTTTACTCTGGAAACACCATATATTTT. Translating gives CASSSQGLYSGNTIYF.

This rearrangement joins TRBV6-1 to TRBJ1-1, with 9 nucleotides matching TRBD1. The CDR3 runs 15 residues. Germline CDR1 is MNHNS and CDR2 is SASEGT. Germline trimming cut 2 bases from V and 5 bases from J; bases unmatched to any gene: 6. The CDR3 protein is CASSEITGGGTEAFF. In DNA, the CDR3 is TGTGCCAGCAGTGAAATAACAGGGGGCGGGACTGAAGCTTTCTTT.

This clone was observed a few times. The rearrangement links TRBV7-6 to TRBJ1-1; possibly TRBD1 for D (5 bases). The V end was cut by 5 bases, the J end by 9 bases, with 25 bases between. CDR1 is SGHVS, CDR2 FNYEAQ, per germline. The length of the CDR3 is 16 residues. The CDR3 spells CASSPLGEQATGQAFF. The CDR3 coding sequence is TGTGCCAGCAGCCCCCTGGGGGAACAAGCCACAGGACAAGCTTTCTTT.

As DNA, the CDR3 is TGTGCCATCAGTGACGGACTAGCGGGGAAAGAGACCCAGTACTTC. Its protein is CAISDGLAGKETQYF. The chain is built from TRBV10-3 and TRBJ2-5; 12 bases are shared with TRBD2. The trim removed 3 bases at V and 3 bases at J, leaving 2 bases unmatched. CDR1 and CDR2 from the germline V gene are ENHRY and SYGVKD. This CDR3 comprises 15 residues.

The gene calls are TRBV10-3 and TRBJ2-1; 8 bases agree with TRBD2. The CDR3 sequence is 14 residues long. CDR1 and CDR2 from the germline V gene are ENHRY and SYGVKD. V shed 4 bases, J shed 6 bases, and the junction held 5 bases outside the gene matches. CDR3 residues: CAISGPGTSNEQFF. CDR3 bases: TGTGCCATCAGTGGCCCCGGGACTAGCAATGAGCAGTTCTTC.

The chain couples TRBV18 to TRBJ1-1; D is undetermined. CDR1 is KGHSH, CDR2 LQKENI, per germline. CDR3 length: 14 residues. V was pared by 3 bases and J by 0 bases, with 8 bases between. The CDR3 region has the DNA TGTGCCAGCTCACCCCCTCAGCTGAACACTGAAGCTTTCTTT. Its protein is CASSPPQLNTEAFF. The entire variable domain, with the rest obtained from reference TRBV18 and TRBJ1-1, is as follows: NAGVMQNPRHLVRRRGQEARLRCSPMKGHSHVYWYRQLPEEGLKFMVYLQKENIIDESGMPKERFSAEFPKEGPSILRIQQVVRGDSAAYFCASSPPQLNTEAFFGQGTRLTVV.

This sequence joins TRBV28 and TRBJ2-1; 10 nucleotides agree with TRBD1. The V gene's germline CDR1 is MDHEN and CDR2 SYDVKM. V shed 5 bases, J shed 5 bases, and the junction held 6 bases outside the gene matches. The CDR3 length is 15 residues. Here the CDR3 DNA reads TGTGCCAGCAGTCCCTACGGGACAGGGGACAATGAGCAGTTCTTC. This gives the protein CASSPYGTGDNEQFF.

V and J are TRBV10-3 and TRBJ1-6; D is unclear. The ends were cut back, 3 bases at V and 7 bases at J, with 7 bases in the middle. This CDR3 region has 13 residues. Germline CDR1 ENHRY, CDR2 SYGVKD. CDR3 bases: TGTGCCATCAGTGATGGGCAGAATTCACCCCTCCACTTT. This translates into CAISDGQNSPLHF.

The rearrangement uses TRBV4-2 and TRBJ2-7; D may be TRBD2 (5 bases). V lost 0 bases to trimming and J lost 3 bases, with 12 bases between them. Germline V gene lookup returns CDR1 LGHNA and CDR2 YNFKEQ. This CDR3 is 15 amino acids long. CDR3 loop: CASSQEEGPHYEQYF. CDR3 DNA sequence: TGTGCCAGCAGCCAAGAAGAGGGCCCCCACTACGAGCAGTACTTC.

In DNA, the CDR3 is TGTGCCAGCAGTTTTGACAACACTGAAGCTTTCTTT. This codes for CASSFDNTEAFF. This chain joins TRBV6-6 and TRBJ1-1; D is undetermined. The germline V and J ends were trimmed by 4 bases and 2 bases, with 5 bases remaining between them. Germline loops: CDR1 MNHNY, CDR2 SVGAGI (reference sequence). This CDR3 is 12 amino acids long.